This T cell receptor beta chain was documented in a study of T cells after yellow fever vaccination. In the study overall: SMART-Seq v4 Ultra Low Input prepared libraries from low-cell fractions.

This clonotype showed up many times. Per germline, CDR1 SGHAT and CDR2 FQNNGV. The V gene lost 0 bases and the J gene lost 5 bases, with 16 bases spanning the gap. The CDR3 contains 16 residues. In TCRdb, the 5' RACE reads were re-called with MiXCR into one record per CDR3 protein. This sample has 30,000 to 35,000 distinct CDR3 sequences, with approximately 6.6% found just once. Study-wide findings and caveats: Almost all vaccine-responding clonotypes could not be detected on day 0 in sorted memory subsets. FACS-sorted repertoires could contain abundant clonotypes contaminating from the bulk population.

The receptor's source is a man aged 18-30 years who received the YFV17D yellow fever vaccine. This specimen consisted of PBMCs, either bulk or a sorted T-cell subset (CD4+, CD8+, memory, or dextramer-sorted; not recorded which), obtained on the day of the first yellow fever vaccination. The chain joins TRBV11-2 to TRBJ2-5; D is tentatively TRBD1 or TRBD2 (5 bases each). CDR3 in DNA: TGTGCCAGCAGCTTAGATCCGGCTAGCTGGGGGGAGACCCAGTACTTC. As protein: CASSLDPASWGETQYF. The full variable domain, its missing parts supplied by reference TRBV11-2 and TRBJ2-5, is EAGVAQSPRYKIIEKRQSVAFWCNPISGHATLYWYQQILGQGPKLLIQFQNNGVVDDSQLPKDRFSAERLKGVDSTLKIQPAKLEDSAVYLCASSLDPASWGETQYFGPGTRLLVL.